The T cell receptor (beta chain) described here comes from a study of blood T cells in healthy people across ages. Study conclusions and caveats: Any conclusive comparison of naive versus antigen-experienced cells was prevented by using unsorted PBMCs. Long-lived donors carried more naive CD4+ cells and greater diversity than aged donors.

V was trimmed by 2 bases and J by 2 bases, leaving 15 bases between them. This CDR3 spans 16 amino acids. From germline, CDR1 is MNHEY and CDR2 SMNVEV (reference sequence). A second PCR, run for about 7 to 12 cycles, used a sample-barcoded 5' primer plus a J-beta primer mix. One entry per CDR3 protein results from TCRdb running MiXCR on the 5' RACE reads. The data contain 1 million or so distinct CDR3 sequences, around 43% of them singletons. About this clonotype itself: Its specificity is unknown.

The V and J genes are TRBV27 and TRBJ1-2; tentative D call: TRBD1 (5 bases). The sequence was collected from a woman aged 55-69 years in good health. The specimen sequenced was blood. CDR3 sequence: CASSLQGDGKNYGYTF. The CDR3 nucleotides read TGTGCCAGCAGTTTACAAGGGGACGGTAAAAACTATGGCTACACCTTC.